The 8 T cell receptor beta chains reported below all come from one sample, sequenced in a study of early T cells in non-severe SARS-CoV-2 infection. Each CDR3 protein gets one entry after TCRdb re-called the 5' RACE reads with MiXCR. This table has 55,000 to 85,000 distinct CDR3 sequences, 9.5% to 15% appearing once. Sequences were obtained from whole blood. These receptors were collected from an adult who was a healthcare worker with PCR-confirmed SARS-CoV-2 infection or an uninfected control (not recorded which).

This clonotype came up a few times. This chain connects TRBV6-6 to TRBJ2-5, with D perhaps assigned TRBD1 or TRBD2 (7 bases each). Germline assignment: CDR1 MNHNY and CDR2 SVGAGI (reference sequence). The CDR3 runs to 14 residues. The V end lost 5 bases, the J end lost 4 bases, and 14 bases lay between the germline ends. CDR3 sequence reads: CASSRGQRGETQYF. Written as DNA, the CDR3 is TGTGCCAGCAGTCGGGGACAGCGGGGAGAGACCCAGTACTTC.

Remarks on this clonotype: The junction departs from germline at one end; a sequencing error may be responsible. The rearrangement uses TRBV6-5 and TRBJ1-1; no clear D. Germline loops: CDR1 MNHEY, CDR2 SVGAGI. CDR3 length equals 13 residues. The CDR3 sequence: CASSSDRDTEALF. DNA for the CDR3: TGTGCCAGCAGTTCTGACCGCGACACTGAAGCTCTCTTT.

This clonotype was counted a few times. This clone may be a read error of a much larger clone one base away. The CDR3 region is CASSSETGGSEQYF. In DNA, the CDR3 is TGCGCCAGCAGCTCCGAGACAGGGGGTTCGGAGCAGTACTTC. The chain carries TRBV5-1 and TRBJ2-7, with 9 bases matching TRBD1. The CDR3 is made up of 14 amino acids. V lost 3 bases, J lost 7 bases, and 8 bases stayed unmatched. Per the germline V gene, CDR1 is SGHRS and CDR2 is YFSETQ.

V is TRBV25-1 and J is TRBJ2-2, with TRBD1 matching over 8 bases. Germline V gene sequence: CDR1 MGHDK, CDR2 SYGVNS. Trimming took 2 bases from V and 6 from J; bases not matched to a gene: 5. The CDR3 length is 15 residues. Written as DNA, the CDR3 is TGTGCCAGCAGTGAAGCACAGGGGGTCGCCGGGGAGCTGTTTTTT. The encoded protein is CASSEAQGVAGELFF.

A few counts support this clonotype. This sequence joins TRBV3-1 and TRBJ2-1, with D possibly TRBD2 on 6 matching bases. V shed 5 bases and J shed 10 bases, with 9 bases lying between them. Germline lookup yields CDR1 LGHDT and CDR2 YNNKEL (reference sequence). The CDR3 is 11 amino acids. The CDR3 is CASSVSGEQFF. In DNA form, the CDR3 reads TGTGCCAGCAGCGTTAGCGGAGAGCAGTTCTTC.

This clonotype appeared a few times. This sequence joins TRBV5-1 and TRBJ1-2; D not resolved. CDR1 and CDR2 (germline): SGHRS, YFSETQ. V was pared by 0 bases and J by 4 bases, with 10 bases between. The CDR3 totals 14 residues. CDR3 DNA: TGCGCCAGCAGCTTGGTTGTCGGTACCTATGGCTACACCTTC. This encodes CASSLVVGTYGYTF.

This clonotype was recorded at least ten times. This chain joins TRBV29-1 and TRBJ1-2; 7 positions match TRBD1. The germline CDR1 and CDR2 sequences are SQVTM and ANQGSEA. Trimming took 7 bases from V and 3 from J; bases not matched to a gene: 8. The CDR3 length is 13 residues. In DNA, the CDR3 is TGCAGCGATCTACAGGGGCTAGACTATGGCTACACCTTC. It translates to CSDLQGLDYGYTF.

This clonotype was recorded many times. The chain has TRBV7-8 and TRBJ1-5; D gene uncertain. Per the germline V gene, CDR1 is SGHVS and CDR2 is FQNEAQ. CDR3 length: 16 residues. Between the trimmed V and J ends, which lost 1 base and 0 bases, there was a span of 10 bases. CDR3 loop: CASSLGTSYSNQPQHF. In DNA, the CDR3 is TGTGCCAGCAGCTTAGGTACCTCTTATAGCAATCAGCCCCAGCATTTT.